In its sample, the clone carrying this T cell receptor (beta chain) was seen once. The antigen is unknown. This specimen comes from a study of cytomegalovirus exposure and HLA in healthy donors. Points from the study as a whole: A few chains linked to CMV were shown in vitro to be specific for CMV antigens. The study recorded 150 to 200 TCR beta chains that were cytomegalovirus-associated. Earlier analysis yielded a pattern in which most TCR beta V segments were productive about 87% or about 30% of the time.

Every donor was a healthy person donating bone marrow. The germline V gene has CDR1 SGHVS and CDR2 FQNEAQ. Trimming removed 6 bases from V and 4 bases from J; junction bases left unmatched: 13. This CDR3 region has 17 residues. Use of 60 Vbeta and 13 Jbeta primers characterized the PCR. The assay was immunoSEQ multiplex PCR, and TCRdb's table has in-frame clones only and misses some. Found here are tens of thousands of clones, roughly two thirds of them singletons; the top ten hold approximately 6.1%. The chain has TRBV7-8 and TRBJ1-2, with 11 bases lining up with TRBD1. The TCR sequence derives from a man aged 25-45 years in good health and CMV-seronegative. Sequences were obtained from PBMCs. The CDR3 nucleotides are TGTGCCAGCAGTCAAGCCGGACAGGGGGCGAACTTCTATGGCTACACCTTC. This sequence encodes CASSQAGQGANFYGYTF.